A single sample is the source of the 13 T cell receptor beta chains below, sequenced in a study of cytomegalovirus exposure and HLA in healthy donors (dated by TCRdb to about 2017). Libraries came from the immunoSEQ multiplex PCR assay. The multiplex PCR relied on a mix of 60 forward primers for TCR Vbeta segments and 13 reverse primers for TCR Jbeta segments. TCRdb re-hosts the immuneACCESS table, in-frame sequences only. Its copies lack some clones; in the studies checked, an unresolved V gene accounts for under half of them, and the cause for the rest is not known. The sample profile shows under 110,000 clones; around 80% of them were found once. Under 8% of the sample is in the top ten clones. The sample taken for sequencing was PBMCs. Receptors were obtained from a woman aged 50 to 60 in good health and CMV-seropositive.

The chain recombines TRBV5-6 with TRBJ2-1, with a weak D call TRBD2 (6 bases). Per the germline V gene, CDR1 is SGHDT and CDR2 is YYEEEE. The V end lost 0 bases, the J end lost 8 bases, and 9 bases lay between the germline ends. There are 13 residues in the CDR3. The CDR3 DNA reads as TGTGCCAGCAGCTTGGACGGGGGAGATGAGCAGTTCTTC. It codes for CASSLDGGDEQFF.

The V and J genes are TRBV11-2 and TRBJ1-6; D unclear. CDR1 SGHAT and CDR2 FQNNGV come from the germline V gene. V was pared by 2 bases and J by 8 bases, with 13 bases between. CDR3 length equals 15 residues. CDR3 in DNA: TGTGCCAGCAGCTTAATTACGGTGAGGGATTCACCCCTCCACTTT. Residues: CASSLITVRDSPLHF.

This clone is medium-sized by share. The chain couples TRBV28 to TRBJ2-6, with a possible D match to TRBD1 (6 bases). Germline V gene data show CDR1 as MDHEN and CDR2 as SYDVKM. Trimming took off 5 bases at V and 0 bases at J, with 11 bases between the two ends. This CDR3 spans 16 amino acids. CDR3 nucleotide sequence: TGTGCCAGCAGTAGAACAGGGCCCTCTGGGGCCAACGTCCTGACTTTC. Its translation: CASSRTGPSGANVLTF.

V usage is TRBV2 and J usage is TRBJ1-1; TRBD1 agrees at 8 bases. Germline V gene lookup returns CDR1 SNHLY and CDR2 FYNNEI. Losses at the gene ends were 7 bases for V and 7 bases for J; bases not matched to a gene: 5. This CDR3 is 12 amino acids long. The CDR3: CASNRQGFEAFF. CDR3 coding DNA: TGTGCCAGCAATAGACAGGGGTTTGAAGCTTTCTTT.

Only a few counts were recorded for this clone. The chain combines TRBV5-6 with TRBJ1-5, with TRBD1 matching over 8 bases. Trimming cost V 5 bases and J 6 bases; bases outside gene matches: 10. The CDR3 runs 15 residues. Per germline, CDR1 SGHDT and CDR2 YYEEEE. The CDR3 DNA reads TGTGCCAGCAGTTCCTCGGACAGGGAAAGTCAGCCCCAGCATTTT. As protein: CASSSSDRESQPQHF.

V is TRBV18 and J is TRBJ2-3, with 10 bases matching TRBD2. Germline values: CDR1 KGHSH, CDR2 LQKENI. CDR3 length: 20 residues. Germline trimming cut 1 base from V and 1 base from J; bases unmatched to any gene: 14. The chain's CDR3 is CASSPLNPSGGALGTDTQYF. As DNA, the CDR3 is TGTGCCAGCTCACCACTTAACCCGAGCGGGGGGGCATTGGGCACAGATACGCAGTATTTT.

This chain links TRBV7-3 with TRBJ2-7; weak D call: TRBD1 (6 bases). From germline, CDR1 is SGHTA and CDR2 FQGTGA. V lost 5 bases and J lost 2, with 16 bases in between. CDR3 size: 15 residues. The CDR3 region is CASSPTGPLPYEQYF. In DNA, the CDR3 is TGTGCCAGCAGCCCAACAGGGCCCCTTCCCTACGAGCAGTACTTC.

This clone was counted between two and nine times. V is TRBV10-3 and J is TRBJ2-7; D remains unclear. The CDR3 extends over 11 amino acids. Germline V lookup: CDR1 ENHRY, CDR2 SYGVKD. The ends were cut back, 3 bases at V and 4 bases at J, with 4 bases in the middle. CDR3 protein: CAISEYYEQYF. The DNA of the CDR3 is TGTGCCATCAGTGAATATTACGAGCAGTACTTC.

The chain carries TRBV7-9 and TRBJ2-7, with TRBD1 matching 10 bases. The CDR3 is 17 residues long. Trimming at V came to 0 bases and at J to 3 bases, leaving 8 bases not matched to a gene. Looked up from germline, CDR1 is SEHNR and CDR2 is FQNEAQ (reference sequence). In DNA, the CDR3 is TGTGCCAGCAGCTTAGCCAGGAGCGGGGACAGGGGCTACGAGCAGTACTTC. Translated, it gives CASSLARSGDRGYEQYF.

This chain uses TRBV6-5 with TRBJ1-2; no clear D. This CDR3 region has 12 residues. Germline V gives CDR1 MNHEY, CDR2 SVGAGI. With 8 bases removed from V and 3 bases from J, the gap between germline ends came to 10 bases. The CDR3 loop reads CASAGIDYGYTF. CDR3 coding DNA: TGTGCCAGCGCGGGGATAGACTATGGCTACACCTTC.

This rearrangement joins TRBV19 to TRBJ2-1, with D maybe TRBD2 (5 bases). CDR1 is LNHDA and CDR2 is SQIVND in the germline V gene (reference sequence). V was shortened by 3 bases and J by 0 bases, with 24 bases between the two germline ends. The CDR3 spans 20 residues. CDR3 protein: CASSIRRFEALSGSYNEQFF. The CDR3 nucleotides read TGTGCCAGTAGTATTCGGCGCTTTGAGGCTTTGAGCGGCTCCTACAATGAGCAGTTCTTC.

This clone was counted many times. V gene TRBV19 combines with J gene TRBJ1-1, with 7 nucleotides matching TRBD1. Losses at the gene ends were 8 bases for V and 0 bases for J; bases not matched to a gene: 15. CDR3 size: 17 residues. The germline CDR1 and CDR2 sequences are LNHDA and SQIVND (reference sequence). This chain's CDR3 is CASFSMGLTGMNTEAFF. The CDR3 nucleotides are TGTGCCAGTTTTTCCATGGGGTTGACAGGGATGAACACTGAAGCTTTCTTT. The full variable domain, rest sourced from reference TRBV19 and TRBJ1-1, is DGGITQSPKYLFRKEGQNVTLSCEQNLNHDAMYWYRQDPGQGLRLIYYSQIVNDFQKGDIAEGYSVSREKKESFPLTVTSAQKNPTAFYLCASFSMGLTGMNTEAFFGQGTRLTVV.

The rearrangement joins TRBV27 to TRBJ2-5; a possible D gene is TRBD2 (7 bases). V lost 6 bases, J lost 11 bases, and 16 bases lay in between. This CDR3 has 12 amino acids. CDR1 and CDR2 from the germline V gene are MNHEY and SMNVEV (reference sequence). The CDR3: CASRRGGQEQYF. Written as DNA, the CDR3 is TGTGCCAGCAGGCGCGGGGGCCAGGAGCAGTACTTC.